The 14 T cell receptor beta chains presented below share a single source sample, sequenced in a study of T cell repertoires in cytomegalovirus infection. MiXCR, run by TCRdb on the reads, gives a single entry per CDR3 protein. The sample carries about 260,000 distinct CDR3 sequences, around 13% recorded once. The sequencing sample was made of PBMCs. Every receptor here comes from a human donor in good health (CMV status not recorded). Some clones in this sample may be carry-over from other donors' samples.

This chain connects TRBV6-5 to TRBJ1-2, with 7 bases aligning to TRBD1. The CDR3 contains 15 residues. Germline-derived CDR1 and CDR2 are MNHEY and SVGAGI. V gave up 5 bases and J gave up 4 bases; unmatched junction bases: 10. The CDR3 bases are TGTGCCAGCAGTCCTAGGTCCTCAGGGGGCTATGGCTACACCTTC. Protein product: CASSPRSSGGYGYTF.

This clonotype appeared many times. The J gene is TRBJ2-1, the V gene TRBV12-3 or TRBV12-4, with TRBD2 matching 8 bases. The CDR3 is made up of 11 amino acids. With V trimmed by 6 bases and J by 15 bases, 7 bases remained unmatched. The CDR3 loop is CASRARGGAFF. CDR3 bases: TGTGCCAGCAGGGCCCGGGGGGGGGCGTTCTTC.

This clonotype has only one observation. A junction end diverges from the germline sequence, so it may reflect a read error. This chain links TRBV7-2 with TRBJ1-1; D ambiguous. The CDR3 loop spans 15 amino acids. Germline V gene sequence: CDR1 SGHTA, CDR2 FQGNSA. Written as DNA, the CDR3 is TGTGCCAGCAGCCGTGTTGTGGGCGGGAACACTGAAGCTGTGTTT. This sequence encodes CASSRVVGGNTEAVF.

J is TRBJ1-1 and V is TRBV7-9; perhaps TRBD1 as D (5 bases). The CDR3 extends over 15 amino acids. V shed 4 bases and J shed 6 bases, with 18 bases lying between them. CDR1 and CDR2 (germline): SEHNR, FQNEAQ (reference sequence). This CDR3 is CASSSTGTEGAEAFF. Written as DNA, the CDR3 is TGTGCCAGCAGCTCAACCGGGACGGAAGGGGCTGAAGCTTTCTTT.

This sequence joins TRBV5-4 and TRBJ2-5, with D maybe TRBD2 (6 bases). The CDR3 spans 16 residues. The V end was cut by 3 bases, the J end by 1 base, with 16 bases between. The germline V gene encodes CDR1 SGHNT and CDR2 YYREEE (reference sequence). The CDR3 sequence: CASSSEESGSQETQYF. In nucleotides, the CDR3 is TGTGCCAGCAGCTCTGAGGAGAGCGGGTCCCAAGAGACCCAGTACTTC.

There are many counts of this clonotype. The genes are TRBV12-3 or TRBV12-4 and TRBJ2-1; 11 bases align to TRBD2. The junction had 2 bases not matched to a gene; V was cut back by 6 bases and J by 4 bases. CDR3 length equals 14 residues. In DNA form, the CDR3 reads TGTGCCAGCAGACTAGCGGGAGTTTACAATGAGCAGTTCTTC. This encodes CASRLAGVYNEQFF.

DNA for the CDR3: TGTGCCAGCAGCCAAGTCCCTGGGGACCTGATGGGGGAGCAGTTCTTC. It codes for CASSQVPGDLMGEQFF. V and J are TRBV14 and TRBJ2-1; D assignment may be TRBD1 or TRBD2 (5 bases each). CDR3 length equals 16 residues. Deletions cut 1 base from V and 10 bases from J, with 20 bases between. Germline V CDR1 and CDR2: SGHDN, FVKESK.

Turning to this clonotype: One base away lies a much larger clone, so this may be a sequencing read error. The CDR3, as DNA: TGTGCCAGCAGCCCCGGGACAGGGCAAAAACAGCCCCAGCATTTT. Protein sequence: CASSPGTGQKQPQHF. This chain connects TRBV4-2 to TRBJ1-5; 9 nucleotides line up with TRBD1. V was clipped by 4 bases and J by 7 bases; unmatched bases: 8. The CDR3 is made up of 15 amino acids. Germline V gene data show CDR1 as LGHNA and CDR2 as YNFKEQ.

Note on this clonotype: This could be a read error, since a much larger clone is one nucleotide away. The chain links TRBV20-1 to TRBJ2-5; TRBD2 is a possible D gene (6 bases). This CDR3 region has 19 residues. Germline-derived CDR1 and CDR2 are DFQATT and SNEGSKA (reference sequence). CDR3 sequence (DNA): TGCAGTGCTAGAGATGGGGGGATGGGACCGACCCCTGTCCAAGAGACCAAGTACTTC. This codes for CSARDGGMGPTPVQETKYF.

The sample holds a few counts of this clonotype. The chain joins TRBV12-3 or TRBV12-4 to TRBJ2-1; tentatively, D is TRBD2 (6 bases). The CDR3 covers 16 residues. Trimming took off 4 bases at V and 5 bases at J, with 18 bases between the two ends. CDR3 in DNA: TGTGCCAGCAGTTCCCCGGGGTTAGCGGCGAACAATGAGCAGTTCTTC. Translation gives CASSSPGLAANNEQFF.

This chain connects TRBV25-1 to TRBJ2-4; no firm D call. The CDR3 consists of 16 residues. The V end lost 1 base, the J end lost 3 bases, and 13 bases lay between the germline ends. CDR1 and CDR2 (germline): MGHDK, SYGVNS. This chain's CDR3 is CASSESSGVVKNIQYF. In DNA form, the CDR3 reads TGTGCCAGCAGTGAATCTTCTGGGGTAGTCAAAAACATTCAGTACTTC.

The CDR3 nucleotides are TGCAGTGCTAGAGATCACAGGAGAACCTACGAGCAGTACTTC. This sequence encodes CSARDHRRTYEQYF. This sequence joins TRBV20-1 and TRBJ2-7, with D possibly matching TRBD1 (5 bases). Trimming cost V 0 bases and J 2 bases, with 11 bases left between them. CDR3 length equals 14 residues. Per the germline V gene, CDR1 is DFQATT and CDR2 is SNEGSKA (reference sequence).

This clonotype appeared a few times. The genes are TRBV20-1 and TRBJ1-5; 7 positions match TRBD1. Germline trimming cut 6 bases from V and 3 bases from J; bases unmatched to any gene: 5. This CDR3 is built from 13 residues. CDR1 and CDR2 from the germline V gene are DFQATT and SNEGSKA (reference sequence). CDR3 sequence (DNA): TGCAGTGCAATCGGGACAGTCAATCAGCCCCAGCATTTT. Translated: CSAIGTVNQPQHF.

V usage is TRBV5-4 and J usage is TRBJ1-2; D ambiguous. There are 13 residues in the CDR3. Between the trimmed V and J ends, which lost 4 bases and 6 bases, there was a span of 13 bases. Germline CDR1 reads SGHNT; CDR2 reads YYREEE (reference sequence). DNA of the CDR3: TGTGCCAGCAGCCCAAACACTCCTCATGGCTACACCTTC. Translation: CASSPNTPHGYTF. Based on the CDR3 plus reference TRBV5-4 and TRBJ1-2, the full variable domain is ETGVTQSPTHLIKTRGQQVTLRCSSQSGHNTVSWYQQALGQGPQFIFQYYREEENGRGNFPPRFSGLQFPNYSSELNVNALELDDSALYLCASSPNTPHGYTFGSGTRLTVV.